This TCR beta chain was sequenced during a study of Graves' ophthalmopathy and Graves' hyperthyroidism. At the level of the study: Being free of ophthalmopathy for 18 months of follow-up defined stable hyperthyroidism. The study, taken as a whole, reports: A roughly 81% specificity and around 86% sensitivity were achieved by a 13-signature model that separated ophthalmopathy from stable hyperthyroidism. Prediction of ophthalmopathy progression reached 70.59% sensitivity and nearly 75% specificity.

Amplification of the TCR beta CDR3 regions used RNA transcripts (as template). HTBI primers were employed in first-round RT-PCR, then a second-round multiplex PCR followed. From the multiplex PCR reads, TCRdb called clonotypes with MiXCR, one entry per CDR3 protein. This repertoire shows over a million distinct CDR3 sequences, less than 45% found once; its top ten account for 11%. Enrolled hyperthyroidism patients had a new diagnosis, a duration under 2 months, and an age of 18 to 65. The ends lost 8 bases at V and 3 bases at J; junction bases unmatched: 6. The CDR3 is 15 amino acids. From germline, CDR1 is SGHTA and CDR2 FQGTGA. The table lists this clonotype with a few counts. Its specificity is unknown.

The TCR sequence derives from an adult man with Graves' hyperthyroidism. The genes are TRBV7-3 and TRBJ1-6; 8 nucleotides align to TRBD1. Sequencing was performed on peripheral blood or thyroid tissue (not recorded which). CDR3: CASLPGTGYNSPLHF. CDR3 bases: TGTGCCAGCCTCCCCGGGACAGGCTATAATTCACCCCTCCACTTT.